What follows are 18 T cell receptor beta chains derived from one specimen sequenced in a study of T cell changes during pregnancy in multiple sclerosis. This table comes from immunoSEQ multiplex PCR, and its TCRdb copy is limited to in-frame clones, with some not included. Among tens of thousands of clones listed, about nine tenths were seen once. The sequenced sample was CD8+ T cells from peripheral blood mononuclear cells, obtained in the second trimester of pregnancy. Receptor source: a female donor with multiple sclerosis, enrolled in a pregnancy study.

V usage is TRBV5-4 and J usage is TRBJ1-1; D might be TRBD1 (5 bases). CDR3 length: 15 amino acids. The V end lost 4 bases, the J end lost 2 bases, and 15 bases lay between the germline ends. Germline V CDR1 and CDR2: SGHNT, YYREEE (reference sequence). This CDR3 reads CASSPDLDTNTEAFF. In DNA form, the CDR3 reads TGTGCCAGCAGCCCGGATCTGGACACTAACACTGAAGCTTTCTTT.

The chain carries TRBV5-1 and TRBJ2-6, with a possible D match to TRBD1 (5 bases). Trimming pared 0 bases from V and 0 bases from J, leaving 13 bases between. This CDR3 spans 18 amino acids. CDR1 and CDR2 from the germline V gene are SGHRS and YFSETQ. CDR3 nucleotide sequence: TGCGCCAGCAGCTTGGAGGGGCTTATTACCTCTGGGGCCAACGTCCTGACTTTC. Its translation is CASSLEGLITSGANVLTF.

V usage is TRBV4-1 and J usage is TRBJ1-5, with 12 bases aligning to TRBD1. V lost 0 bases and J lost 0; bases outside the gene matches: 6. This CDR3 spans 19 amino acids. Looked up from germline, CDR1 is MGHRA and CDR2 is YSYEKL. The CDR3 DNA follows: TGCGCCAGCAGCCAAGAACCGGGACAGGGGGCCACTAGCAATCAGCCCCAGCATTTT. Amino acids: CASSQEPGQGATSNQPQHF.

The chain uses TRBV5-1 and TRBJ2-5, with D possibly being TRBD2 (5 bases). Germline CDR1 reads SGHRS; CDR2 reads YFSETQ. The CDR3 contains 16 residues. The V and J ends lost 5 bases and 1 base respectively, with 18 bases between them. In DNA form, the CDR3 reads TGCGCCAGCAGGGATTGGTTGGGAGAGGTCCAAGAGACCCAGTACTTC. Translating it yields CASRDWLGEVQETQYF.

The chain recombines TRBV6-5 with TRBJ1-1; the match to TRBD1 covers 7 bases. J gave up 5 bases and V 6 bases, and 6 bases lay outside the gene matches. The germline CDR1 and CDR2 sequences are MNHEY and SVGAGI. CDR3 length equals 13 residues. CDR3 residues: CASSHRGRTEAFF. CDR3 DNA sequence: TGTGCCAGCAGCCACAGGGGTCGGACTGAAGCTTTCTTT.

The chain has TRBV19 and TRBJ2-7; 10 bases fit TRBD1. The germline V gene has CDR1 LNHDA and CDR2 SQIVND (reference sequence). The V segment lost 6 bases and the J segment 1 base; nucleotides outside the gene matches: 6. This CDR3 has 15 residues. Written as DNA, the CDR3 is TGTGCCAGTAGCAACCGGGACAGGGGTTCCTACGAGCAGTACTTC. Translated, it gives CASSNRDRGSYEQYF.

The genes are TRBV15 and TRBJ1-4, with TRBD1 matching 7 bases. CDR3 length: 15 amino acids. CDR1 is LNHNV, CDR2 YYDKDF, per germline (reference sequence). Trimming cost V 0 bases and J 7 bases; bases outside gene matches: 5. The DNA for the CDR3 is TGTGCCACCAGCAGAGATGGGACAGTTTTTGAAAAACTGTTTTTT. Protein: CATSRDGTVFEKLFF.

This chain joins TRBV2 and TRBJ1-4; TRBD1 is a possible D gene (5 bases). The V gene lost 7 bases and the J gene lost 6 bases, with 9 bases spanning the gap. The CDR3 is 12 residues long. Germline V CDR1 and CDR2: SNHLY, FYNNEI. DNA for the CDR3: TGTGCCAGCATTCGGGGGTATGAAAAACTGTTTTTT. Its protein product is CASIRGYEKLFF.

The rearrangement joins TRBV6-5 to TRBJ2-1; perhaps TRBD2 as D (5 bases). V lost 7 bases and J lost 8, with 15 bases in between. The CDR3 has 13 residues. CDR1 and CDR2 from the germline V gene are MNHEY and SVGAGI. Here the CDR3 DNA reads TGTGCCAGCACCCGGACTCACCCGCATGAGCAGTTCTTC. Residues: CASTRTHPHEQFF.

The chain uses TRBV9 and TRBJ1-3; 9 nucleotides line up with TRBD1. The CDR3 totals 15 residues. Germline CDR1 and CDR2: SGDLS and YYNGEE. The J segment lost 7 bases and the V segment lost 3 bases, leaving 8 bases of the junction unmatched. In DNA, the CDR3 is TGTGCCAGCAGCGAAACCGGGACAGGGATGAACACCATATATTTT. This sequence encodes CASSETGTGMNTIYF.

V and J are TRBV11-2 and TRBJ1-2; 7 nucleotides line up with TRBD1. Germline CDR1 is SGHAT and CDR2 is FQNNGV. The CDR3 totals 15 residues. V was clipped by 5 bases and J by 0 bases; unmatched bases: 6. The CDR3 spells CASSATDRANYGYTF. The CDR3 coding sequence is TGTGCCAGCAGCGCCACCGACAGGGCTAACTATGGCTACACCTTC.

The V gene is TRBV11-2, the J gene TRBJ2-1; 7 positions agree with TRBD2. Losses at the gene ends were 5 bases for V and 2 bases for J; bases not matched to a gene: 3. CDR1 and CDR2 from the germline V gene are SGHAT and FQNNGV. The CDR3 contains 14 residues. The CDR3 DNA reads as TGTGCCAGCAGCCCTGGGAGGGCCTACAATGAGCAGTTCTTC. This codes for CASSPGRAYNEQFF.

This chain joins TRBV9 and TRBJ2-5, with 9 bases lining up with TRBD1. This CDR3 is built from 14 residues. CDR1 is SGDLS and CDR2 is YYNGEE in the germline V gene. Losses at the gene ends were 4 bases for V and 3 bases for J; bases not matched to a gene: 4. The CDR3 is CASSSWDREETQYF. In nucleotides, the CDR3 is TGTGCCAGCAGCTCTTGGGACAGGGAAGAGACCCAGTACTTC.

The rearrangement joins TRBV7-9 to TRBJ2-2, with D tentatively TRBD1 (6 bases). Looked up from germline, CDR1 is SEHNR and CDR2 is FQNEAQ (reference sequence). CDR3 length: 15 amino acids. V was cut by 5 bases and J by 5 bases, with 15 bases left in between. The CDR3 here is CASSPATGITGELFF. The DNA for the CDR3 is TGTGCCAGCAGCCCGGCGACAGGAATAACCGGGGAGCTGTTTTTT.

The CDR3 coding sequence is TGTGCCAGCAGTGATCCGGGTGCAAGCAATCAGCCCCAGCATTTT. Translated: CASSDPGASNQPQHF. The genes are TRBV6-1 and TRBJ1-5, with D uncertain. The CDR3 has 15 amino acids. Trimming cost V 3 bases and J 1 base, with 10 bases left between them. Germline V gives CDR1 MNHNS, CDR2 SASEGT.

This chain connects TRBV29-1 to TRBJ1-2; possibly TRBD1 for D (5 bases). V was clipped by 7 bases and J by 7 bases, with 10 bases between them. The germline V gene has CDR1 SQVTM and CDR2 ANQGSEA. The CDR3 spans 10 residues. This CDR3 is CSDSGFGYTF. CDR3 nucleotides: TGCAGCGACTCAGGGTTTGGCTACACCTTC. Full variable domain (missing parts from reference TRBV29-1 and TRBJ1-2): SAVISQKPSRDICQRGTSLTIQCQVDSQVTMMFWYRQQPGQSLTLIATANQGSEATYESGFVIDKFPISRPNLTFSTLTVSNMSPEDSSIYLCSDSGFGYTFGSGTRLTVV.

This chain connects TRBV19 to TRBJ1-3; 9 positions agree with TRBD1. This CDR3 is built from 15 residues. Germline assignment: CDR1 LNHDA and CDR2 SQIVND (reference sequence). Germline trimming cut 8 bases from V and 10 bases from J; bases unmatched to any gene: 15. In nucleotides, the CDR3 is TGTGCCAGTTGCAACCGGACAGGGGCCCCCTGGACCATATATTTT. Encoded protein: CASCNRTGAPWTIYF.

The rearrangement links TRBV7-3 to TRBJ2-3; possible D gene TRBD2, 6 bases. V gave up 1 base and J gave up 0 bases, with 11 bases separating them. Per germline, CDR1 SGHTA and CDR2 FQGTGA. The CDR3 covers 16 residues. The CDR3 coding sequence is TGTGCCAGCAGCTTAAAGGCGGGGACTAGCACAGATACGCAGTATTTT. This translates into CASSLKAGTSTDTQYF. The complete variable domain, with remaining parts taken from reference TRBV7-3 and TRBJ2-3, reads GAGVSQTPSNKVTEKGKYVELRCDPISGHTALYWYRQSLGQGPEFLIYFQGTGAADDSGLPNDRFFAVRPEGSVSTLKIQRTERGDSAVYLCASSLKAGTSTDTQYFGPGTRLTVL.